Described below is a single T cell receptor beta chain sequence and its context. Some clones are missing from TCRdb's copy, which holds only in-frame ones; the method was immunoSEQ multiplex PCR. The sample has approximately 64,000 clones; approximately 91% are singletons. The sample is drawn from a study of blood T cell repertoires in COVID-19. At the level of the study: Collection of acute and convalescent COVID-19 samples took place in the United States, Italy and Spain.

Trimming shortened V by 7 bases and J by 7 bases, and 15 bases separated the two germline ends. CDR3 length: 13 residues. Germline CDR1 reads SNHLY; CDR2 reads FYNNEI. This sequence was found in an older man with acute or convalescent COVID-19. The rearrangement uses TRBV2 and TRBJ2-3, with a weak D call TRBD1 (6 bases). Sequencing input: peripheral blood. CDR3 DNA sequence: TGTGCCAGCACATTACAGGGCCGTCATACGCAGTATTTT. Protein sequence: CASTLQGRHTQYF.